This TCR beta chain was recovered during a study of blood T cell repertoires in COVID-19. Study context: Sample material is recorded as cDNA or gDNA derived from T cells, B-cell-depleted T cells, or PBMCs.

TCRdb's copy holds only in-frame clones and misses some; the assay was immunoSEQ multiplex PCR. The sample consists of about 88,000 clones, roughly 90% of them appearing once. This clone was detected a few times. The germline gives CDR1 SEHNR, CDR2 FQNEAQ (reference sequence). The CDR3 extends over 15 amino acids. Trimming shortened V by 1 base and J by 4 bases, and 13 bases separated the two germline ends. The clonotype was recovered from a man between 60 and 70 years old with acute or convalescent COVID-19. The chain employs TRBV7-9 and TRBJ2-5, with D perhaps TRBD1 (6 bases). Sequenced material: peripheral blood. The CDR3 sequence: CASSLVQGLGETQYF. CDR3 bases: TGTGCCAGCAGCTTAGTGCAGGGGCTAGGAGAGACCCAGTACTTC.